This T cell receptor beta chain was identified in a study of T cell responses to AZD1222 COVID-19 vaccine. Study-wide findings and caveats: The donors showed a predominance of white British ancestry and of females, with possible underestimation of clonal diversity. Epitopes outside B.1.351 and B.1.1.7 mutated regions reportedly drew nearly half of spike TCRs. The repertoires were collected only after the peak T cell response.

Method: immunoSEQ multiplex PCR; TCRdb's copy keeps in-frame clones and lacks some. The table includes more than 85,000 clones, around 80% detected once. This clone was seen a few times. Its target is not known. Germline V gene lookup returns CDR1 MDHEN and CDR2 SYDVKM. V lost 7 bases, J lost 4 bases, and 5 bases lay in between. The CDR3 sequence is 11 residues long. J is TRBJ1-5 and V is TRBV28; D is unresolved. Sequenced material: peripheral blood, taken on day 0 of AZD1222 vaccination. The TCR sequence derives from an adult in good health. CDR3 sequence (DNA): TGTGCCAGCACCACGAATCAGCCCCAGCATTTT. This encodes CASTTNQPQHF.